This section outlines one T cell receptor beta chain sequence together with its context. Antigen unknown. V was pared by 8 bases and J by 7 bases, with 7 bases of the junction left unmatched. CDR3 size: 12 residues. The V gene's germline CDR1 is SNHLY and CDR2 FYNNEI. TCRdb keeps only in-frame clones here, not all; method: immunoSEQ multiplex PCR. The repertoire includes tens of thousands of clones, roughly 92% of them detected once, and less than 0.4% sits in the top ten. This entry comes from a study of graft-versus-host responses after intestinal transplantation. The rearrangement uses TRBV2 and TRBJ1-2; TRBD1 matches 7 bases. The clonotype originates from a human donor who received an intestinal transplant. The sample in question was unstimulated CD4+ T cells sorted from spleen or lymph node cells, obtained before intestinal transplant. CDR3: CASQQGTLGYTF. The DNA for the CDR3 is TGTGCCAGCCAACAGGGGACCCTTGGCTACACCTTC.